Following are 18 T cell receptor beta chains from one sample sequenced in a study of shared clonotypes between healthy human individuals. This table comes from immunoSEQ multiplex PCR, and its TCRdb copy is limited to in-frame clones, with some not included. The profile shows about 2,500,000 clones, more than 80% of them singletons. Sequencing was carried out using naive CD4+ T cells sorted from blood. Stated subset: CD45RA+ positively selected. The receptors here all came from a man aged 18 to 29 in good health.

The chain employs TRBV10-3 and TRBJ1-1; no clear D gene. In germline, CDR1 is ENHRY, CDR2 SYGVKD. CDR3 size: 11 residues. The V and J ends lost 6 bases and 7 bases respectively, with 9 bases between them. CDR3 residues: CAIRTEVEAFF. CDR3 DNA: TGTGCCATCAGGACGGAGGTTGAAGCTTTCTTT.

V usage is TRBV10-3 and J usage is TRBJ1-4, with a weak D call TRBD1 (5 bases). V was shortened by 2 bases and J by 4 bases, with 11 bases between the two germline ends. The CDR3 runs to 15 residues. Germline-derived CDR1 and CDR2 are ENHRY and SYGVKD. CDR3 amino acids: CAISEVGVNNEKLFF. CDR3 in DNA: TGTGCCATCAGTGAGGTGGGGGTGAATAATGAAAAACTGTTTTTT.

This rearrangement joins TRBV9 to TRBJ2-3; tentatively, D is TRBD2 (7 bases). The germline gives CDR1 SGDLS, CDR2 YYNGEE. V was shortened by 4 bases and J by 6 bases, with 15 bases between the two germline ends. The CDR3 covers 14 residues. Here the CDR3 reads CASSQRGGLDTQYF. CDR3 nucleotide sequence: TGTGCCAGCAGCCAAAGGGGGGGGCTGGATACGCAGTATTTT.

V gene TRBV19 combines with J gene TRBJ1-4; D is uncertain. Germline V gene sequence: CDR1 LNHDA, CDR2 SQIVND (reference sequence). V was trimmed by 3 bases and J by 6 bases, leaving 11 bases between them. The length of the CDR3 is 14 residues. CDR3 amino acids: CASSITTSYEKLFF. As DNA, the CDR3 is TGTGCCAGTAGTATTACTACAAGTTATGAAAAACTGTTTTTT.

The J gene is TRBJ2-3, the V gene TRBV15; D not certain. The CDR3 has 14 amino acids. Trimming took 0 bases from V and 6 from J, leaving 10 bases between them. Germline values: CDR1 LNHNV, CDR2 YYDKDF (reference sequence). The CDR3 loop is CATSRDSGPDTQYF. CDR3 in DNA: TGTGCCACCAGCAGAGATAGTGGCCCGGATACGCAGTATTTT.

This rearrangement joins TRBV4-3 to TRBJ2-2, with D perhaps matching TRBD1 (9 bases). Germline CDR1 LGHNA, CDR2 YSLEER. The V gene lost 3 bases and the J gene lost 4 bases, with 21 bases spanning the gap. The CDR3 covers 18 residues. The CDR3 here is CASSHGQGSSGATGELFF. DNA for the CDR3: TGCGCCAGCAGCCATGGACAGGGGAGTAGCGGGGCCACCGGGGAGCTGTTTTTT.

The V call is TRBV7-9, the J call TRBJ2-6; 7 bases fit TRBD1. This CDR3 comprises 15 residues. Germline lookup yields CDR1 SEHNR and CDR2 FQNEAQ (reference sequence). J was trimmed by 2 bases and V by 4 bases; bases with no gene match: 2. CDR3 sequence reads: CASSSGQAGANVLTF. CDR3 nucleotides: TGTGCCAGCAGCTCCGGACAGGCTGGGGCCAACGTCCTGACTTTC.

In regard to this clone: Other DNA variants within this sample encode the same CDR3. The V gene is TRBV9, the J gene TRBJ1-5, with 7 positions matching TRBD1. Trimming took 0 bases from V and 6 from J; bases not matched to a gene: 3. The CDR3 extends over 14 amino acids. Germline assignment: CDR1 SGDLS and CDR2 YYNGEE. DNA of the CDR3: TGTGCCAGCAGCGTAGGGCAGGGGGGTCAGCCCCAGCATTTT. It translates to CASSVGQGGQPQHF.

The chain couples TRBV6-5 to TRBJ2-2, with D possibly being TRBD2 (6 bases). CDR3 length equals 14 residues. CDR1 is MNHEY, CDR2 SVGAGI, per germline. Trimming cost V 6 bases and J 1 base, with 9 bases left between them. The CDR3 DNA follows: TGTGCCAGCAGGAATAGCGGGAACACCGGGGAGCTGTTTTTT. Translating it yields CASRNSGNTGELFF.

The chain couples TRBV15 to TRBJ2-7; possibly TRBD2 for D (6 bases). CDR1 LNHNV and CDR2 YYDKDF come from the germline V gene (reference sequence). Trimming took 4 bases from V and 4 from J, leaving 17 bases between them. The CDR3 is 15 amino acids. This CDR3 is CATSIQGLGVYEQYF. CDR3 in DNA: TGTGCCACCAGCATCCAGGGACTTGGGGTGTACGAGCAGTACTTC.

The V call is TRBV6-6, the J call TRBJ2-3; 9 bases agree with TRBD1. Trimming at V came to 6 bases and at J to 6 bases, leaving 7 bases not matched to a gene. Germline V lookup: CDR1 MNHNY, CDR2 SVGAGI (reference sequence). The CDR3 has 14 amino acids. As DNA, the CDR3 is TGTGCCAGCAGGCCACAACAGGGGGCTGATACGCAGTATTTT. This sequence encodes CASRPQQGADTQYF.

This clone was counted only a few times. CDR3 residues: CASSPDRLNSPLHF. The CDR3 DNA sequence: TGTGCCAGCAGTCCGGACAGGCTTAATTCACCCCTCCACTTT. The rearrangement uses TRBV6-5 and TRBJ1-6, with 7 bases lining up with TRBD1. Germline V gene lookup returns CDR1 MNHEY and CDR2 SVGAGI. This CDR3 spans 14 amino acids. V gave up 5 bases and J gave up 6 bases; unmatched junction bases: 4.

V and J are TRBV2 and TRBJ2-2; 11 nucleotides align to TRBD2. The CDR3 runs 15 residues. The V gene's germline CDR1 is SNHLY and CDR2 FYNNEI. V lost 8 bases, J lost 5 bases, and 7 bases stayed unmatched. The CDR3 coding sequence is TGTGCCAGCGGGGGGACTAGCGGTAAAACCGGGGAGCTGTTTTTT. Translating it yields CASGGTSGKTGELFF.

The genes are TRBV9 and TRBJ1-2, with a tentative D call TRBD1 (6 bases). The length of the CDR3 is 16 residues. CDR1 SGDLS and CDR2 YYNGEE come from the germline V gene. With 0 bases removed from V and 2 bases from J, the gap between germline ends came to 14 bases. As DNA, the CDR3 is TGTGCCAGCAGCGTAGGCCAGGGGACCTTGAACTATGGCTACACCTTC. Translation: CASSVGQGTLNYGYTF.

This clone is a singleton in its sample. This chain connects TRBV5-6 to TRBJ2-5; D is ambiguous. The ends were cut back, 0 bases at V and 1 base at J, with 10 bases in the middle. CDR1 is SGHDT, CDR2 YYEEEE, per germline. This CDR3 spans 15 amino acids. CDR3: CASSLVVEFQETQYF. DNA for the CDR3: TGTGCCAGCAGCTTGGTTGTGGAATTCCAAGAGACCCAGTACTTC.

The chain couples TRBV4-1 to TRBJ1-1; a weak D match, TRBD1 (5 bases). Germline lookup yields CDR1 MGHRA and CDR2 YSYEKL. The CDR3 is 13 amino acids. V was cut by 7 bases and J by 1 base, with 10 bases left in between. This CDR3 is CASKGRENTEAFF. In nucleotides, the CDR3 is TGCGCCAGCAAAGGCAGGGAGAACACTGAAGCTTTCTTT.

The chain is built from TRBV15 and TRBJ2-1; 9 nucleotides match TRBD2. The CDR3 is 18 residues long. CDR1 and CDR2 from the germline V gene are LNHNV and YYDKDF (reference sequence). The V and J ends lost 8 bases and 0 bases, in that order; junction bases with no gene match: 14. The CDR3 nucleotides read TGTGCCACCTACCCCGGGACTAGCCTCTGGAGCTCCTACAATGAGCAGTTCTTC. Its translation is CATYPGTSLWSSYNEQFF.

The V gene is TRBV2, the J gene TRBJ2-2, with D possibly matching TRBD2 (6 bases). Trimming removed 8 bases from V and 5 bases from J, with 12 bases in between. The CDR3 extends over 13 amino acids. Germline lookup yields CDR1 SNHLY and CDR2 FYNNEI. As DNA, the CDR3 is TGTGCCAGCCGCTATGGGAGGACCGGGGAGCTGTTTTTT. Protein: CASRYGRTGELFF.